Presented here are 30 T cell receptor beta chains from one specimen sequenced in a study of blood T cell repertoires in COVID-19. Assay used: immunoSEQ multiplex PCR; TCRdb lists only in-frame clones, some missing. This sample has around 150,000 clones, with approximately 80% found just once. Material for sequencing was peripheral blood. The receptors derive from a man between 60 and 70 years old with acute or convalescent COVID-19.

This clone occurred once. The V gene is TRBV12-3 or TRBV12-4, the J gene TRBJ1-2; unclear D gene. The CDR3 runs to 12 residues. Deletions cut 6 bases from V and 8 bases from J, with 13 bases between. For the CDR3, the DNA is TGTGCCAGCAGCCCTACCGTACGGGGCTACACCTTC. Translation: CASSPTVRGYTF.

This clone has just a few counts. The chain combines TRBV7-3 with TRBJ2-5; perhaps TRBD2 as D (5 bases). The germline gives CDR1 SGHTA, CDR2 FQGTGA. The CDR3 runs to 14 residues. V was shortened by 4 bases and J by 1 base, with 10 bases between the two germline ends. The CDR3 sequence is CASSSGLGQETQYF. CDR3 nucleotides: TGTGCCAGCAGCTCAGGACTCGGCCAAGAGACCCAGTACTTC.

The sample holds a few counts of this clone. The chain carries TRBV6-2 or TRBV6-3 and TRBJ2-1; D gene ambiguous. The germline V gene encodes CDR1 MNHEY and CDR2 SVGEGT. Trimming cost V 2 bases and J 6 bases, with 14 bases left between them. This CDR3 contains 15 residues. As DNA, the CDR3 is TGTGCCAGCAGTTACATGCAGGCTCTGGTCAATGAGCAGTTCTTC. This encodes CASSYMQALVNEQFF.

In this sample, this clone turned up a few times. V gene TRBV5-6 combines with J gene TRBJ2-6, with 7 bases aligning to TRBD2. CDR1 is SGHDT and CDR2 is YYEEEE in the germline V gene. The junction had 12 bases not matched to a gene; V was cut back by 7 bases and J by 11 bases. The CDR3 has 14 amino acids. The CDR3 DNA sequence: TGTGCCAGCGCTAGGGAGGGACCGGGCTACGTCCTGACTTTC. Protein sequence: CASAREGPGYVLTF.

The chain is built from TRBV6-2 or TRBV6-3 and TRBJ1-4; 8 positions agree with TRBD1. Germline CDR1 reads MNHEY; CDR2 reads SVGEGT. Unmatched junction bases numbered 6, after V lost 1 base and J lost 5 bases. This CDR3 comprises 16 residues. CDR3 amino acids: CASSYFLGTGNEKLFF. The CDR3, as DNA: TGTGCCAGCAGTTACTTCCTCGGGACAGGAAATGAAAAACTGTTTTTT.

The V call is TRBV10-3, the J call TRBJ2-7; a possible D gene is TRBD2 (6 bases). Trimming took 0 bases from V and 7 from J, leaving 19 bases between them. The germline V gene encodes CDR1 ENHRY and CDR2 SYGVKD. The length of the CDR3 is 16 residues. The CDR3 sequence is CAISESIVRRRDEQYF. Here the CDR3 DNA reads TGTGCCATCAGTGAGTCAATTGTGAGGAGGAGGGATGAGCAGTACTTC.

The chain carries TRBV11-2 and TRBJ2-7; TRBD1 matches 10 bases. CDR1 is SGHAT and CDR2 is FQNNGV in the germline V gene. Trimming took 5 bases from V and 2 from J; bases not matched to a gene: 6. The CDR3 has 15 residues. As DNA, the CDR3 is TGTGCCAGCAGCCATGGGACAGGGGCCCCCTACGAGCAGTACTTC. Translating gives CASSHGTGAPYEQYF. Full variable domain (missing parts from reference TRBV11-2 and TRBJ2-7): EAGVAQSPRYKIIEKRQSVAFWCNPISGHATLYWYQQILGQGPKLLIQFQNNGVVDDSQLPKDRFSAERLKGVDSTLKIQPAKLEDSAVYLCASSHGTGAPYEQYFGPGTRLTVT.

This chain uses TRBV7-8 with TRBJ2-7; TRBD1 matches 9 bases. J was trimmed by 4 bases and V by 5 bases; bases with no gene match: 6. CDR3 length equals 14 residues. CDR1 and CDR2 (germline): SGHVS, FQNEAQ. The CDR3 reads CASSAVGQGYEQYF. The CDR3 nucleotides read TGTGCCAGCAGCGCGGTGGGACAGGGTTACGAGCAGTACTTC.

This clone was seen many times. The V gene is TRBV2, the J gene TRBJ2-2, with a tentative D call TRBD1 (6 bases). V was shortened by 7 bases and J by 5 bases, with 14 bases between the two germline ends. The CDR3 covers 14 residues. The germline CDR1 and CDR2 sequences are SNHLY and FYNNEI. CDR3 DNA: TGTGCCAGCACTCGAGAGGGGGTAACCGGGGAGCTGTTTTTT. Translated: CASTREGVTGELFF.

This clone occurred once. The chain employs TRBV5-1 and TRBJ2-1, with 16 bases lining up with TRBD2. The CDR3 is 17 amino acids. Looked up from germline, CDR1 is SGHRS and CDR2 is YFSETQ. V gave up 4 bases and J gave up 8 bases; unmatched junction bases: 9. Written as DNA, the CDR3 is TGCGCCAGCAGCCGAATAGGGACTAGCGGGGGGGACGATGAGCAGTTCTTC. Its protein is CASSRIGTSGGDDEQFF.

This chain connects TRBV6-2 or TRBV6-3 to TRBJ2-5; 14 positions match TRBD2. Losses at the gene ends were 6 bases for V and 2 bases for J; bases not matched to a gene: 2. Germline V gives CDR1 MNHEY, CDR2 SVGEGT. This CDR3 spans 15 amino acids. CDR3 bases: TGTGCCAGCAGCCGGACTAGCGGGGGGCAAGAGACCCAGTACTTC. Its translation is CASSRTSGGQETQYF.

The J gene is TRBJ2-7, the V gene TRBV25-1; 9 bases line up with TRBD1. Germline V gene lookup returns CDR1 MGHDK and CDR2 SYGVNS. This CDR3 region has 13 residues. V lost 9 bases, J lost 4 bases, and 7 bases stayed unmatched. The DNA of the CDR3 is TGTGCCAGAAGAAAACAGGGGGCGTACGAGCAGTACTTC. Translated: CARRKQGAYEQYF.

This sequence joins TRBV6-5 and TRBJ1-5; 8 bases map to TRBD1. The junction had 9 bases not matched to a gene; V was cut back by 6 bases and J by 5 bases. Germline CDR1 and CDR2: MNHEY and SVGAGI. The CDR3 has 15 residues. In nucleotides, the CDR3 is TGTGCCAGCAGATTTTTAGACAGGGGACATCAGCCCCAGCATTTT. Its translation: CASRFLDRGHQPQHF.

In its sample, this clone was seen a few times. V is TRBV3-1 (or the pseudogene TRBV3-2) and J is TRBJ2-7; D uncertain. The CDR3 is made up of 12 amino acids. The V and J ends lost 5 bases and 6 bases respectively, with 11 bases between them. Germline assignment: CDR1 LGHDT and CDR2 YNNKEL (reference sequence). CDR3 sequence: CASSFQGVEQYF. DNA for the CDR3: TGTGCCAGCAGCTTCCAAGGAGTCGAGCAGTACTTC.

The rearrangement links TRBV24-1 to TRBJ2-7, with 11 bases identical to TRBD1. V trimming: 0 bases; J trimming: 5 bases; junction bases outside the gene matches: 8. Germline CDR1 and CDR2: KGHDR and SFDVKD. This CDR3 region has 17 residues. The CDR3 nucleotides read TGTGCCACCAGTGATTTGGTATGGACAGGGGGCATCCACGAGCAGTACTTC. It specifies CATSDLVWTGGIHEQYF.

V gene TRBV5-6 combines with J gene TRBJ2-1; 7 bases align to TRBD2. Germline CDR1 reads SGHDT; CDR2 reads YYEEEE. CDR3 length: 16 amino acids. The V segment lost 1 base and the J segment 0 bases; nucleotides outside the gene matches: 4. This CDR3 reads CASSLSGGSSYNEQFF. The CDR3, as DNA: TGTGCCAGCAGCTTGTCTGGCGGGAGCTCCTACAATGAGCAGTTCTTC. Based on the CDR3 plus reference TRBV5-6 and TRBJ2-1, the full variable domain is DAGVTQSPTHLIKTRGQQVTLRCSPKSGHDTVSWYQQALGQGPQFIFQYYEEEERQRGNFPDRFSGHQFPNYSSELNVNALLLGDSALYLCASSLSGGSSYNEQFFGPGTRLTVL.

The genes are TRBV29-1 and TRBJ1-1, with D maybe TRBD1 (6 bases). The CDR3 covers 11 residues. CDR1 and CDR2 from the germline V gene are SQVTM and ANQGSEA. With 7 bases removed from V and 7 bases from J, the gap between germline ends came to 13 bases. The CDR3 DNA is TGCAGCGCGGGGGACATTTATGAAGCTTTCTTT. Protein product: CSAGDIYEAFF.

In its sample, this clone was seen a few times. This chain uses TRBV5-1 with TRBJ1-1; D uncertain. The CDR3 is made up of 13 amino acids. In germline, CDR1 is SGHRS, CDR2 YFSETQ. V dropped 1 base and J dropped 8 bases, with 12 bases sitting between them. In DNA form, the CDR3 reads TGCGCCAGCAGCTTGAGAGGAGTTACCGAAGCTTTCTTT. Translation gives CASSLRGVTEAFF.

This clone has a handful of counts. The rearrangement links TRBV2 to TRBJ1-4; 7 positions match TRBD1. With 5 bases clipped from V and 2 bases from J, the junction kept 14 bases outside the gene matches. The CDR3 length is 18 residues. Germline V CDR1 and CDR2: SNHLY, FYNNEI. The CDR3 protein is CASSNRGWVGDTNEKLFF. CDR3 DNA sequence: TGTGCCAGCAGTAACAGGGGATGGGTCGGTGACACTAATGAAAAACTGTTTTTT.

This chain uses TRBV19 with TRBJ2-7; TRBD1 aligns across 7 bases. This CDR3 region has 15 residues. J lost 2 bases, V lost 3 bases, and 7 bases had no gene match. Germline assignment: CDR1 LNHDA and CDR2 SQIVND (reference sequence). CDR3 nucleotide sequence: TGTGCCAGTAGTATGAGTGGGGGACAGCCCTACGAGCAGTACTTC. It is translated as CASSMSGGQPYEQYF.

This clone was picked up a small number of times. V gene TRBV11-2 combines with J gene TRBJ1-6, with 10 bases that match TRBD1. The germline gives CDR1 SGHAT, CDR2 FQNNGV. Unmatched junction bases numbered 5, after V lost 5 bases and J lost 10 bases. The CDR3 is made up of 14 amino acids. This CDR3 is CASSRQGAGSPLHF. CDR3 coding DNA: TGTGCCAGCAGCCGACAGGGGGCAGGGTCACCCCTCCACTTT.

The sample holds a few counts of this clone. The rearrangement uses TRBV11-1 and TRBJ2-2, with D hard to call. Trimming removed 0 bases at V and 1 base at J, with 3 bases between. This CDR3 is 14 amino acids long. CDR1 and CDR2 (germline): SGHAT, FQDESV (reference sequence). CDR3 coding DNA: TGTGCCAGCAGCTTAGCCAGGAACACCGGGGAGCTGTTTTTT. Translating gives CASSLARNTGELFF.

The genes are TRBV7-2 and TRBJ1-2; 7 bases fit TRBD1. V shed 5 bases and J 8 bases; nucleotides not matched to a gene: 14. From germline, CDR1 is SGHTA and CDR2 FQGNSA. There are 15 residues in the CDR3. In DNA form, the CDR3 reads TGTGCCAGCAGCCAAGGGGGAAAGGGGGCGGGCGGCTACACCTTC. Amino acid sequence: CASSQGGKGAGGYTF.

CDR3 in amino acids: CASRANPGQGGGYTF. In DNA form, the CDR3 reads TGTGCCAGCAGAGCCAACCCCGGACAGGGGGGCGGCTACACCTTC. The V gene is TRBV2, the J gene TRBJ1-2; 10 positions agree with TRBD1. The CDR3 is 15 residues long. After removal of 6 bases from V and 8 bases from J, the junction contained 12 bases not matched to a gene. Germline loops: CDR1 SNHLY, CDR2 FYNNEI. Looking up the rest from reference TRBV2 and TRBJ1-2 gives the full variable domain: EPEVTQTPSHQVTQMGQEVILRCVPISNHLYFYWYRQILGQKVEFLVSFYNNEISEKSEIFDDQFSVERPDGSNFTLKIRSTKLEDSAMYFCASRANPGQGGGYTFGSGTRLTVV.

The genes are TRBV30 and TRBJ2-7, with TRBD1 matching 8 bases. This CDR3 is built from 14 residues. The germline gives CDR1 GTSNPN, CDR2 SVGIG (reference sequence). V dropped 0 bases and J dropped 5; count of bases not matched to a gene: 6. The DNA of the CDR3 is TGTGCCTGGAGTGTTGGGACAGGAATCGACGAGCAGTACTTC. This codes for CAWSVGTGIDEQYF.

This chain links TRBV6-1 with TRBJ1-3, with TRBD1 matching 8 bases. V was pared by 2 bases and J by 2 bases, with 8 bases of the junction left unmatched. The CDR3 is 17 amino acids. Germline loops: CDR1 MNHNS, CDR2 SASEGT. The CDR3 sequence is CASSESQGASTGNTIYF. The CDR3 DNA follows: TGTGCCAGCAGTGAATCTCAGGGGGCTAGTACTGGAAACACCATATATTTT.

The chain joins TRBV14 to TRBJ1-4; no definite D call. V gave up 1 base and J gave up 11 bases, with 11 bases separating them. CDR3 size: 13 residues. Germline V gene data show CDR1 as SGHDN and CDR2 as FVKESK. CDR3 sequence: CASSQVLEHKLFF. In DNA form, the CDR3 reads TGTGCCAGCAGCCAAGTGTTGGAGCATAAACTGTTTTTT.

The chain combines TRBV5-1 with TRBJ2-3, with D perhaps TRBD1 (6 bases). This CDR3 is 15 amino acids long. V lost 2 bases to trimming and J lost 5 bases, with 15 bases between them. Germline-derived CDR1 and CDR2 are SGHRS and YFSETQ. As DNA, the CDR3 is TGCGCCAGCAGCTTAGCCGGGACATACGGAGATACGCAGTATTTT. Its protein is CASSLAGTYGDTQYF.

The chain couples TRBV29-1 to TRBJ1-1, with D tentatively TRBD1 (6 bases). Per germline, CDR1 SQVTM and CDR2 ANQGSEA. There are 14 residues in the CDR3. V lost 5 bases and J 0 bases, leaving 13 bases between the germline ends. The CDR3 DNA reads TGCAGCGTTTTGACAGGTAACCTGAACACTGAAGCTTTCTTT. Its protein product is CSVLTGNLNTEAFF.

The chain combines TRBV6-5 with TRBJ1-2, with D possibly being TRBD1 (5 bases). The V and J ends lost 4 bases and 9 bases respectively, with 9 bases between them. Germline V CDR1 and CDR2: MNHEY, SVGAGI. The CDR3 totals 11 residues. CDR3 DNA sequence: TGTGCCAGCAGTTTCGGACACAGCTACACCTTC. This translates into CASSFGHSYTF.